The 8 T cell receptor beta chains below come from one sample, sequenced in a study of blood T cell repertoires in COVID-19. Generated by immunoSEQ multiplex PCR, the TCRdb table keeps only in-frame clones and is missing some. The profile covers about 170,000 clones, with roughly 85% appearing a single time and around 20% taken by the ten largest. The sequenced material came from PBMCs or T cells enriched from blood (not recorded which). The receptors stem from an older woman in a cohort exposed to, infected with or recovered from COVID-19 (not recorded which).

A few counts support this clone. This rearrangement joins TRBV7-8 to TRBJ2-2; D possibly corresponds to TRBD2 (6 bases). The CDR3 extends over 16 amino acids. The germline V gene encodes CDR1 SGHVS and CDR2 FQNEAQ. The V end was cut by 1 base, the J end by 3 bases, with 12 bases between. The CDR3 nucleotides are TGTGCCAGCAGCTTAGGCGGTAGCGGTCACACCGGGGAGCTGTTTTTT. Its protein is CASSLGGSGHTGELFF.

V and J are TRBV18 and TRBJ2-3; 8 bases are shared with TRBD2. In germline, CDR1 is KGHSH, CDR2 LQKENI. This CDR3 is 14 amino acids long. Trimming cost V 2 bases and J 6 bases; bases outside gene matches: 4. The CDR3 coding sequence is TGTGCCAGCTCACCAGGACTAGCAAGGGATACGCAGTATTTT. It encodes CASSPGLARDTQYF.

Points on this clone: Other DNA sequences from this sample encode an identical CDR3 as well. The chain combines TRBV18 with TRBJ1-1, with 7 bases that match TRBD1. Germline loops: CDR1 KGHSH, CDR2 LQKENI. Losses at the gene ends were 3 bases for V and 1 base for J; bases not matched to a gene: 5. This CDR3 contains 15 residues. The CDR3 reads CASSPRQGRNTEAFF. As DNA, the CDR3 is TGTGCCAGCTCACCCCGACAGGGACGGAACACTGAAGCTTTCTTT.

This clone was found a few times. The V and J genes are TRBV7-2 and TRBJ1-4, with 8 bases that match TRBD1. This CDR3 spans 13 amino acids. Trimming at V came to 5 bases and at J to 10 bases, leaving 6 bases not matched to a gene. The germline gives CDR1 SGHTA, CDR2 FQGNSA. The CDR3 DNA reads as TGTGCCAGCAGCGTACAGGGGGTGGGAAAACTGTTTTTT. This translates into CASSVQGVGKLFF. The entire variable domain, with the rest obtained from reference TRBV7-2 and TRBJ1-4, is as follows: GAGVSQSPSNKVTEKGKDVELRCDPISGHTALYWYRQSLGQGLEFLIYFQGNSAPDKSGLPSDRFSAERTGGSVSTLTIQRTQQEDSAVYLCASSVQGVGKLFFGSGTQLSVL.

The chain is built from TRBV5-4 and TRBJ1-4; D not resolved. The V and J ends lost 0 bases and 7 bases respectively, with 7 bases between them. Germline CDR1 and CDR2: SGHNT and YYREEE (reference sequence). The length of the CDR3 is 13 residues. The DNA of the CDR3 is TGTGCCAGCAGCTTGGCCAGAAGTGAAAAACTGTTTTTT. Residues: CASSLARSEKLFF.

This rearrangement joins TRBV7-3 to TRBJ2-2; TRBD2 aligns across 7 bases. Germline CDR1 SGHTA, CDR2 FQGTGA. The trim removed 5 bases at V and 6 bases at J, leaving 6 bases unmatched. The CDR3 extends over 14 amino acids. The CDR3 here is CASSKTSRAGELFF. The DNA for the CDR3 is TGTGCCAGCAGCAAGACTAGCAGGGCCGGGGAGCTGTTTTTT.

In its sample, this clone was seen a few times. The CDR3, as DNA: TGTGCCAGCCGTCTCATGGCAGGGGGTCTCGACGAGCAGTACTTC. Amino acid sequence: CASRLMAGGLDEQYF. This sequence joins TRBV7-2 and TRBJ2-7; 7 nucleotides line up with TRBD1. The germline gives CDR1 SGHTA, CDR2 FQGNSA. The CDR3 sequence is 15 residues long. V lost 8 bases, J lost 5 bases, and 15 bases stayed unmatched.

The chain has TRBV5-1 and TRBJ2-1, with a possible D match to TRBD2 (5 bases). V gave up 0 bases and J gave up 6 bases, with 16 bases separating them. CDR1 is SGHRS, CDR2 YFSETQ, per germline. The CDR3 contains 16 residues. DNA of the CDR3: TGCGCCAGCAGCTTGGGCGAGGACGGGGTAATCAATGAGCAGTTCTTC. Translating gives CASSLGEDGVINEQFF. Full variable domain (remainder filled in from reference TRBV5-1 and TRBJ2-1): KAGVTQTPRYLIKTRGQQVTLSCSPISGHRSVSWYQQTPGQGLQFLFEYFSETQRNKGNFPGRFSGRQFSNSRSEMNVSTLELGDSALYLCASSLGEDGVINEQFFGPGTRLTVL.